These T cell receptor beta chains were read from a single sample in a study of cytomegalovirus exposure and HLA in healthy donors. Produced via immunoSEQ multiplex PCR; TCRdb's table is partial and in-frame only. This table holds roughly 150,000 clones, 80% found once. Specimen: PBMCs. The receptors originated from a man aged 30 to 39 in good health. The CDR3 runs from the conserved cysteine through the conserved F or W. Each record gives: V gene, clone size, J gene, D gene, CDR3 DNA, CDR3 protein. D genes are given only for firm matches. Clone size is not always given. Where it is, it says once, few, many or a class for expanded clones.

TRBV10-3,NA,TRBJ2-3,NA,TGTGCCATCAGTGAGTTCGGGGGAGATACGCAGTATTTT,CAISEFGGDTQYF
TRBV20-1,NA,TRBJ1-1,NA,TGCAGTGCTATCCCCTACACTGAAGCTTTCTTT,CSAIPYTEAFF
TRBV18,NA,TRBJ1-1,NA,TGTGCCAGCCCTAGGGGTGTTGGAACTGAAGCTTTCTTT,CASPRGVGTEAFF
TRBV7-6,NA,TRBJ2-2,NA,TGTGCCAGCAGCCCCGCAGGACTTAACACCGGGGAGCTGTTTTTT,CASSPAGLNTGELFF
TRBV7-9,NA,TRBJ2-7,NA,TGTGCCAGCAGCTTAGGCGGGCCCGCCTACGAGCAGTACTTC,CASSLGGPAYEQYF
TRBV7-3,NA,TRBJ2-3,NA,TGTGCCAGCAGCTCCCGGGTCGGTACGCAGTATTTT,CASSSRVGTQYF
TRBV30,NA,TRBJ2-7,NA,TGTGCCTGGAGGACTAGCTCCTACGAGCAGTACTTC,CAWRTSSYEQYF
TRBV4-3,few,TRBJ1-3,NA,TGCGCCAGCAGCCAGAACCTCGGAGCGGGAAACACCATATATTTT,CASSQNLGAGNTIYF
TRBV18,NA,TRBJ2-7,NA,TGTGCCAGCTCACCACCCCCGCCAGTTTACGAGCAGTACTTC,CASSPPPPVYEQYF
TRBV5-1,NA,TRBJ2-7,NA,TGCGCCAGCAGCTCTAGTTTTTCCTACGAGCAGTACTTC,CASSSSFSYEQYF
TRBV7-8,NA,TRBJ1-3,TRBD1,TGTGCCAGCAGCCCGGACAGGGCCTCTGGAAACACCATATATTTT,CASSPDRASGNTIYF
TRBV6-5,NA,TRBJ2-7,NA,TGTGCCAGCAGTTATTTCAGGGGACCCTACGAGCAGTACTTC,CASSYFRGPYEQYF
TRBV7-3,NA,TRBJ2-1,TRBD2,TGTGCCAGCAGCTTATGGGGACTAGCGGACAATGAGCAGTTCTTC,CASSLWGLADNEQFF
TRBV6-4,NA,TRBJ2-1,TRBD1,TGTGCCAGCAGTCAGGCGCAAGGGGGCGATGAGCAGTTCTTC,CASSQAQGGDEQFF
TRBV10-3,few,TRBJ1-5,TRBD1,TGTGCCATCAGTGACCCTAGACAGGGGCCTAGGCCCCAGCATTTT,CAISDPRQGPRPQHF
TRBV11-3,NA,TRBJ2-7,TRBD1,TGTGCCAGCAGCTGGCAAGGACAGGGGGACTACGAGCAGTACTTC,CASSWQGQGDYEQYF
TRBV30,NA,TRBJ1-5,NA,TGTGCCTGGAGCCCAGGGCTCAGCAATCAGCCCCAGCATTTT,CAWSPGLSNQPQHF
TRBV6-1,few,TRBJ2-7,NA,TGTGCCAGCAGGGGGAGGGACAGGAGTACTTTCGAGCAGTACTTC,CASRGRDRSTFEQYF
TRBV10-3,NA,TRBJ1-1,TRBD1,TGTGCCATCAGGGGGTTTTACAGGGGCGAAGAAGCTTTCTTT,CAIRGFYRGEEAFF
TRBV13,NA,TRBJ2-7,TRBD2,TGTGCCAGCAGCTCCACTAGCGGGAGGAACTACGAGCAGTACTTC,CASSSTSGRNYEQYF
TRBV7-3,NA,TRBJ2-7,NA,TGTGCCAGCAGCTTAGTCCCGACAGCTTACTACGAGCAGTACTTC,CASSLVPTAYYEQYF
TRBV5-8,NA,TRBJ2-7,TRBD2,TGTGCCAGCAGCTTGGTTAGCGGGAGTTCCTACGAGCAGTACTTC,CASSLVSGSSYEQYF
TRBV7-9,few,TRBJ2-7,NA,TGTGCCAGCACCACCAGGGGTCCCGACGAGCAGTACTTC,CASTTRGPDEQYF
TRBV4-1,NA,TRBJ2-2,TRBD2,TGCGCCAGCAGCCAAGGTGGACGCGGGAGCGGGACCGGGGAGCTGTTTTTT,CASSQGGRGSGTGELFF
TRBV2,NA,TRBJ1-5,NA,TGTGCCAGCAGTGTTCGGACAGTGTATAGCAATCAGCCCCAGCATTTT,CASSVRTVYSNQPQHF
TRBV5-4,once,TRBJ2-3,NA,TGTGCCAGCAGCCCAGGGAACGCAGAGGATACGCAGTATTTT,CASSPGNAEDTQYF
TRBV5-1,NA,TRBJ2-1,TRBD2,TGCGCCAGCAGCATAAGGGTAGCGGGCAACAATGAGCAGTTCTTC,CASSIRVAGNNEQFF
TRBV2,NA,TRBJ2-5,NA,TGTGCCAGCAGTGGAGGGTACCAAGAGACCCAGTACTTC,CASSGGYQETQYF
TRBV4-3,NA,TRBJ1-2,NA,TGCGCCAGCAGCTTAGGGCAGGGGCCCTATGGCTACACCTTC,CASSLGQGPYGYTF
TRBV6-4,few,TRBJ2-1,NA,TGTGCCAGCAGCTCCGGGGACACGAACCCTAAGCTCTTC,CASSSGDTNPKLF
TRBV19,NA,TRBJ2-3,TRBD1,TGTGCCAGTAGTAGGACAGGTGGGGGTCGGGATACGCAGTATTTT,CASSRTGGGRDTQYF
TRBV7-9,once,TRBJ2-7,NA,TGTGCCAGCAGCTTCGACAGGACGGCGTACTTC,CASSFDRTAYF
TRBV6-6,once,TRBJ2-7,NA,TGTGCCAGCAGTCTAGGGGGGGTCTTGGGCGAGCAGTACTTC,CASSLGGVLGEQYF
TRBV7-4,NA,TRBJ1-5,TRBD1,TGTGCCAGCAGTCCACAGGGGGGAAGCAATCAGCCCCAGCATTTT,CASSPQGGSNQPQHF
TRBV4-1,NA,TRBJ2-1,TRBD2,TGCGCCAGCAGCCGCGTAACTAGCGGGGGGCGCAATGAGCAGTTCTTC,CASSRVTSGGRNEQFF
TRBV4-3,few,TRBJ1-1,NA,TGCGCCAGCAGCCTTCTAATTCAGGGTGGAGAAGCTTTCTTT,CASSLLIQGGEAFF
TRBV7-2,few,TRBJ1-2,NA,TGTGCCAGCAGCTTAGGGGGGGACTATGGCTACACCTTC,CASSLGGDYGYTF
TRBV4-3,few,TRBJ1-4,NA,TGCGCCAGCAGCCAAGGTTGGACAGTTGAAAAACTGTTTTTT,CASSQGWTVEKLFF
TRBV5-1,NA,TRBJ2-3,TRBD2,TGCGCCAGCAGCTTCGGGACTAGCGGGAGCACAGATACGCAGTATTTT,CASSFGTSGSTDTQYF
TRBV30,once,TRBJ1-4,TRBD1,TGTGCCTGGAGTGAGGGGGCAGGAAATGAAAAACTGTTTTTT,CAWSEGAGNEKLFF
TRBV30,few,TRBJ2-3,TRBD2,TGTGCCTGGAGCCGGGAGGAGGGTACGCAGTATTTT,CAWSREEGTQYF
TRBV9,NA,TRBJ2-1,TRBD2,TGTGCCAGCAGCGCAGCTTTAGCGGGAGGGCTGGGTGAGCAGTTCTTC,CASSAALAGGLGEQFF
TRBV2,NA,TRBJ2-5,TRBD2,TGTGCCAGCAGGAAGCGGGAGCGAGAGACCCAGTACTTC,CASRKRERETQYF
TRBV14,NA,TRBJ2-1,NA,TGTGCCAGCAGCCTAGCCCCGGGTGAGCAGTTCTTC,CASSLAPGEQFF
TRBV27,NA,TRBJ2-1,NA,TGTGCCAGCAGTTTATCGAACTGGCGGGATCTCGGGTCTGAGCAGTTCTTC,CASSLSNWRDLGSEQFF
TRBV10-3,few,TRBJ2-7,NA,TGTGCCATCAGTGAGCCACAGCGGGAGCAGTACTTC,CAISEPQREQYF
TRBV9,NA,TRBJ1-3,NA,TGTGCCAGCAGCCAGGGGTTCGCTGGAAACACCATATATTTT,CASSQGFAGNTIYF
TRBV30,NA,TRBJ2-1,TRBD2,TGTGCCCTTGGGGGGGAGGGCCTGCATGAGCAGTTCTTC,CALGGEGLHEQFF
TRBV7-8,NA,TRBJ2-2,TRBD2,TGTGCCAGCAGCTTAGGGGGACTAACCACCGGGGAGCTGTTTTTT,CASSLGGLTTGELFF
TRBV5-1,NA,TRBJ1-1,TRBD1,TGCGCCAGCAGCCTCACAGGGGTTACTGAAGCTTTCTTT,CASSLTGVTEAFF
TRBV25-1,NA,TRBJ2-1,TRBD2,TGTGCCAGCACCACCACACTAGCGGGAATTTACAATGAGCAGTTCTTC,CASTTTLAGIYNEQFF
TRBV29-1,NA,TRBJ2-1,NA,TGCAGCGTTACCCTACCGCCGGGAGTCGGTGAGCAGTTCTTC,CSVTLPPGVGEQFF
TRBV6-5,NA,TRBJ2-7,TRBD1,TGTGCCAGCAGCAATCCGGGACAGGGGGCCTACGAGCAGTACTTC,CASSNPGQGAYEQYF
TRBV25-1,NA,TRBJ1-2,TRBD1,TGTGCCAGCAGCGGAGGGGACAGGGTTTACTTC,CASSGGDRVYF
TRBV9,NA,TRBJ2-1,NA,TGTGCCAGCAGCGTACATTGGCGGGACAATGAGCAGTTCTTC,CASSVHWRDNEQFF